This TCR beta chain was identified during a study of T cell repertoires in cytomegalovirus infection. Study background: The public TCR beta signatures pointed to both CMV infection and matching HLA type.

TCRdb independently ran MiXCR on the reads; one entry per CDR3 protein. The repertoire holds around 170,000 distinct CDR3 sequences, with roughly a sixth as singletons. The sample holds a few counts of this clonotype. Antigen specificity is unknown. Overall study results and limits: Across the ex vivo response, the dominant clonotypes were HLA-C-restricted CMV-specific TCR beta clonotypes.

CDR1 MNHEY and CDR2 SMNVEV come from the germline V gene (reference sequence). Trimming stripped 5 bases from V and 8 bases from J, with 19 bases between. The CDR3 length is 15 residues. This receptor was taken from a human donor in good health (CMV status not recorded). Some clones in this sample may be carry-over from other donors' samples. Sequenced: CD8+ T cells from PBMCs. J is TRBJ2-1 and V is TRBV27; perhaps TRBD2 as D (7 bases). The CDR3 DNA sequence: TGTGCCAGCAGTCTGCGCGGGGGCTTAGGCGATGAGCAGTTCTTC. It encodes CASSLRGGLGDEQFF.